Below, 18 T cell receptor beta chains from the same sample are listed, as sequenced in a study of cytomegalovirus exposure and HLA in healthy donors. Primers: 60 Vbeta forward and 13 Jbeta reverse. Assay used: immunoSEQ multiplex PCR; TCRdb lists only in-frame clones, some missing. The sample carries roughly 100,000 clones, 60% to 85% recorded once. The sequencing sample was made of PBMCs. These receptors came from a woman between 35 and 50 years old in good health and CMV-seropositive.

This clone was picked up a small number of times. The V and J genes are TRBV29-1 and TRBJ2-1, with D tentatively TRBD2 (6 bases). Germline V gene lookup returns CDR1 SQVTM and CDR2 ANQGSEA. This CDR3 is 12 amino acids long. V was clipped by 7 bases and J by 9 bases, with 16 bases between them. The CDR3, as DNA: TGCAGCGGCCGGGACTCGGACGTTGAGCAGTTCTTC. This translates into CSGRDSDVEQFF.

The V and J genes are TRBV27 and TRBJ2-5; D might be TRBD2 (6 bases). The CDR3 totals 18 residues. V lost 5 bases and J lost 5, with 27 bases in between. Germline CDR1 reads MNHEY; CDR2 reads SMNVEV (reference sequence). The CDR3 DNA sequence: TGTGCCAGCAGTCCTCGCTTCCCCTCGGAGGGCTCGGGGGAGACCCAGTACTTC. This sequence encodes CASSPRFPSEGSGETQYF.

The chain carries TRBV28 and TRBJ1-5; no definite D call. The V gene lost 6 bases and the J gene lost 1 base, with 28 bases spanning the gap. This CDR3 comprises 20 residues. The germline CDR1 and CDR2 sequences are MDHEN and SYDVKM. Written as DNA, the CDR3 is TGTGCCAGCAGCTTCCCCTTCGGGTGGGCAACTAGTTGGAGCAATCAGCCCCAGCATTTT. It codes for CASSFPFGWATSWSNQPQHF.

The rearrangement links TRBV7-3 to TRBJ2-1; 9 bases align to TRBD2. Looked up from germline, CDR1 is SGHTA and CDR2 is FQGTGA. The CDR3 consists of 14 residues. V lost 1 base, J lost 7 bases, and 2 bases stayed unmatched. Here the CDR3 reads CASSLSLAGNEQFF. CDR3 bases: TGTGCCAGCAGCTTAAGCCTAGCGGGGAATGAGCAGTTCTTC.

The chain has TRBV7-9 and TRBJ2-7; 8 bases match TRBD2. The CDR3 length is 16 residues. J gave up 1 base and V 5 bases, and 10 bases lay outside the gene matches. Germline lookup yields CDR1 SEHNR and CDR2 FQNEAQ (reference sequence). CDR3 amino acids: CASSHSLASGSYEQYF. CDR3 nucleotides: TGTGCCAGCAGCCATTCGCTGGCTAGCGGGTCCTACGAGCAGTACTTC.

The chain recombines TRBV6-1 with TRBJ1-2; 10 bases are shared with TRBD1. The CDR3 contains 15 residues. Germline CDR1 and CDR2: MNHNS and SASEGT. V trimming: 4 bases; J trimming: 4 bases; junction bases outside the gene matches: 6. CDR3 in DNA: TGTGCCAGCAGTGCCAGACAGGGGGCAGTCTATGGCTACACCTTC. Its protein product is CASSARQGAVYGYTF.

The chain uses TRBV7-9 and TRBJ2-3, with D unclear. In germline, CDR1 is SEHNR, CDR2 FQNEAQ (reference sequence). The V gene lost 4 bases and the J gene lost 2 bases, with 4 bases spanning the gap. The CDR3 is 12 residues long. CDR3 sequence (DNA): TGTGCCAGCAGCTCGTACACAGATACGCAGTATTTT. Its protein product is CASSSYTDTQYF.

This clone has a count of ten or more. J is TRBJ2-5 and V is TRBV28, with D perhaps matching TRBD1 (5 bases). The germline CDR1 and CDR2 sequences are MDHEN and SYDVKM. Between the trimmed V and J ends, which lost 5 bases and 0 bases, there was a span of 10 bases. The CDR3 is 14 amino acids. The CDR3 DNA reads TGTGCCAGCAGTCCTGGGGCCAACCAAGAGACCCAGTACTTC. It is translated as CASSPGANQETQYF.

This rearrangement joins TRBV27 to TRBJ2-2; 7 nucleotides agree with TRBD1. Looked up from germline, CDR1 is MNHEY and CDR2 is SMNVEV (reference sequence). The CDR3 is 17 residues long. The J segment lost 2 bases and the V segment lost 2 bases, leaving 8 bases of the junction unmatched. CDR3 protein: CASSLKFRGLNTGELFF. The CDR3 nucleotides are TGTGCCAGCAGTTTAAAATTCAGGGGGTTAAACACCGGGGAGCTGTTTTTT.

The rearrangement links TRBV6-5 to TRBJ1-1, with a tentative D call TRBD1 (5 bases). This CDR3 comprises 15 residues. Germline CDR1 MNHEY, CDR2 SVGAGI. The germline V and J ends were trimmed by 0 bases and 4 bases, with 12 bases remaining between them. CDR3 in DNA: TGTGCCAGCAGTTACTCGATGGGGGGAGGCACTGAAGCTTTCTTT. As protein: CASSYSMGGGTEAFF.

This chain links TRBV7-2 with TRBJ2-7, with D perhaps TRBD2 (7 bases). Germline V lookup: CDR1 SGHTA, CDR2 FQGNSA. The V and J ends lost 4 bases and 5 bases respectively, with 18 bases between them. The CDR3 is 15 amino acids. The CDR3 loop is CASSYRGGGENEQYF. The CDR3 bases are TGTGCCAGCAGCTATAGGGGGGGCGGGGAAAACGAGCAGTACTTC.

The chain links TRBV18 to TRBJ1-2; 7 bases line up with TRBD1. Trimming removed 5 bases from V and 4 bases from J; junction bases left unmatched: 7. Germline V gene sequence: CDR1 KGHSH, CDR2 LQKENI. CDR3 length equals 14 residues. The CDR3 DNA follows: TGTGCCAGCTCAAACCACACAGGGGCCTATGGCTACACCTTC. Protein: CASSNHTGAYGYTF.

The sample holds a few counts of this clone. This chain connects TRBV27 to TRBJ2-5, with 10 bases that match TRBD1. The last part of the DNA fits TRBJ2-7 better; the J call may be wrong. The CDR3 is 17 residues long. Germline CDR1 reads MNHEY; CDR2 reads SMNVEV (reference sequence). The CDR3: CASSLSISGDRGYEQYF. Written as DNA, the CDR3 is TGTGCCAGCAGTTTATCGATTTCGGGGGACAGGGGCTACGAGCAGTACTTC.

The chain joins TRBV28 to TRBJ1-4; D is possibly TRBD1 (6 bases). The CDR3 is 17 residues long. From germline, CDR1 is MDHEN and CDR2 SYDVKM. The V end lost 4 bases, the J end lost 1 base, and 16 bases lay between the germline ends. CDR3 coding DNA: TGTGCCAGCAGTTCGATTACAGGGATCGGAACTAATGAAAAACTGTTTTTT. Encoded protein: CASSSITGIGTNEKLFF.

This chain connects TRBV29-1 to TRBJ2-5, with TRBD1 identical over 7 bases. Germline CDR1 is SQVTM and CDR2 is ANQGSEA. This CDR3 spans 13 amino acids. J was trimmed by 4 bases and V by 6 bases; bases with no gene match: 8. The CDR3 here is CSVGDRAPETQYF. As DNA, the CDR3 is TGCAGCGTGGGAGACAGGGCCCCAGAGACCCAGTACTTC.

This chain joins TRBV2 and TRBJ1-6, with 8 bases aligning to TRBD1. The V and J ends lost 7 bases and 7 bases, in that order; junction bases with no gene match: 3. The V gene's germline CDR1 is SNHLY and CDR2 FYNNEI. This CDR3 spans 13 amino acids. CDR3 protein: CASKGQVNSPLHF. Here the CDR3 DNA reads TGTGCCAGCAAGGGACAGGTGAATTCACCCCTCCACTTT.

The V and J genes are TRBV7-9 and TRBJ1-2; TRBD1 agrees at 7 bases. The ends lost 5 bases at V and 2 bases at J; junction bases unmatched: 5. The CDR3 totals 14 residues. The germline CDR1 and CDR2 sequences are SEHNR and FQNEAQ (reference sequence). The CDR3 nucleotides are TGTGCCAGCAGCCGACAGGGTACGAACTATGGCTACACCTTC. As protein: CASSRQGTNYGYTF. The full variable domain, with the rest looked up from reference TRBV7-9 and TRBJ1-2, is DTGVSQNPRHKITKRGQNVTFRCDPISEHNRLYWYRQTLGQGPEFLTYFQNEAQLEKSRLLSDRFSAERPKGSFSTLEIQRTEQGDSAMYLCASSRQGTNYGYTFGSGTRLTVV.

A single count supports this clone. The CDR3 loop reads CASSPLGDTQYF. As DNA, the CDR3 is TGTGCCAGCAGTCCTCTCGGGGATACGCAGTATTTT. The J gene is TRBJ2-3, the V gene TRBV6-6; unclear D gene. Looked up from germline, CDR1 is MNHNY and CDR2 is SVGAGI (reference sequence). Trimming removed 5 bases from V and 6 bases from J, with 9 bases in between. This CDR3 region has 12 residues.